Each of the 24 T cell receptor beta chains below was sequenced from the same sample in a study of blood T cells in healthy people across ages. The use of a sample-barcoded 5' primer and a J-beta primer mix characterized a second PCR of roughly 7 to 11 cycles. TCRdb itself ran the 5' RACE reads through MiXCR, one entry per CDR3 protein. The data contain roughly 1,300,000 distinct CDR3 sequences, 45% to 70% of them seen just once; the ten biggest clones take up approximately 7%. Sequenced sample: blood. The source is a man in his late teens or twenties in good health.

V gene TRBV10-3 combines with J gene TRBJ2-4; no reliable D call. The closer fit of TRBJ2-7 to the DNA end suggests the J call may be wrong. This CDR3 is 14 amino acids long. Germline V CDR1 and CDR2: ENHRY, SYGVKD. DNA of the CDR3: TGTGCCACCTCCTCCGACCCCGCTTTGGCCGAGCAGTACTTC. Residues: CATSSDPALAEQYF.

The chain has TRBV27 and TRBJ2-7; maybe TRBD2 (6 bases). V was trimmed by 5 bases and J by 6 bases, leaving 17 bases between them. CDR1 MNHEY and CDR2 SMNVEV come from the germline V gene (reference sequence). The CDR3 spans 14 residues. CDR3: CASSPRDGLFEQYF. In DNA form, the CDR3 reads TGTGCCAGCAGTCCGCGGGACGGATTATTCGAGCAGTACTTC.

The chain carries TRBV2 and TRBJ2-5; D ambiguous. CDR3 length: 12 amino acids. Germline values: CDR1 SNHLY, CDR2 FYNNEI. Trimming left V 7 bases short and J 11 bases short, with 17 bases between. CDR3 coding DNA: TGTGCCAGCACACGGCTGAACAATGAGCAGTACTTC. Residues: CASTRLNNEQYF.

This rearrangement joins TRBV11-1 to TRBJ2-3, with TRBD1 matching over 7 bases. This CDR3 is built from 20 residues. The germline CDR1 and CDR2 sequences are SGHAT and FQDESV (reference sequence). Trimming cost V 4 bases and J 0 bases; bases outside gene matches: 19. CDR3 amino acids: CASSSRTPGQRVTSTDTQYF. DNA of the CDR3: TGTGCCAGCAGCTCGAGAACCCCGGGACAGAGGGTTACTAGCACAGATACGCAGTATTTT.

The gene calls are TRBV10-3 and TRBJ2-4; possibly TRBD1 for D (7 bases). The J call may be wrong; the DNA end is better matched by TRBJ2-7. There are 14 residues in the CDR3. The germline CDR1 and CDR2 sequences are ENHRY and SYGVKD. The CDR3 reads CAISEVRGVNEQYF. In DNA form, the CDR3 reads TGTGCCATCAGTGAAGTCAGGGGGGTCAACGAGCAGTACTTC.

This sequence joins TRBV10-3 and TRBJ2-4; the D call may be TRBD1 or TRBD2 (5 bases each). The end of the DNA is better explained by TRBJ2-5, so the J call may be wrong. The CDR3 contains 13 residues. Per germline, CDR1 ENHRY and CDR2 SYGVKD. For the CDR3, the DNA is TGTGCCATCAGGGGGGAGTTGGTGGAGACCCAGTACTTC. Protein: CAIRGELVETQYF.

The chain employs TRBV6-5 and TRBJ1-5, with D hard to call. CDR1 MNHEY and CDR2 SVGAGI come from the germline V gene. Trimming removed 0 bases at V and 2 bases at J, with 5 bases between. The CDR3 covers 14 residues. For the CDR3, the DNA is TGTGCCAGCAGTTACTCGAATCGCAATCAGCCCCAGCATTTT. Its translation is CASSYSNRNQPQHF.

This CDR3 is CASSHTGLVLDIQYF. For the CDR3, the DNA is TGCGCCAGCAGCCACACAGGACTAGTCTTAGACATTCAGTACTTC. The V and J genes are TRBV4-1 and TRBJ2-4; the match to TRBD2 covers 7 bases. The CDR3 totals 15 residues. Germline lookup yields CDR1 MGHRA and CDR2 YSYEKL. Germline trimming cut 3 bases from V and 8 bases from J; bases unmatched to any gene: 10.

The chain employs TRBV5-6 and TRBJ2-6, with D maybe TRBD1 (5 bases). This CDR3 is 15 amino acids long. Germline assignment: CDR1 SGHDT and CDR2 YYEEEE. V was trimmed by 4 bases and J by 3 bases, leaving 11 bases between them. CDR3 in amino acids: CASSPRVFGANVLTF. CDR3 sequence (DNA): TGTGCCAGCAGCCCCAGGGTGTTTGGGGCCAACGTCCTGACTTTC.

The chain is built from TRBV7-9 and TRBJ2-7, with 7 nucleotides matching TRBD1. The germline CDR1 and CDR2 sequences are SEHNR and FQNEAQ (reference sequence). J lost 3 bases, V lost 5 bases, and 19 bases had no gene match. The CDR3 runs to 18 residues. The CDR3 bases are TGTGCCAGCAGCATCCTTCCGGGACAGAGCTCCCTGGACTACGAGCAGTACTTC. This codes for CASSILPGQSSLDYEQYF.

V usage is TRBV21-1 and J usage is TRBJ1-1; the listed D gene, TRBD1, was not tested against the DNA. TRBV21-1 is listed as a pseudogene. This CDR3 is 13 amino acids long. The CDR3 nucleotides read TGTGCCAGCAGAGCCAGGGGGCAGTCTGAAGCTTTCTTT. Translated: CASRARGQSEAFF.

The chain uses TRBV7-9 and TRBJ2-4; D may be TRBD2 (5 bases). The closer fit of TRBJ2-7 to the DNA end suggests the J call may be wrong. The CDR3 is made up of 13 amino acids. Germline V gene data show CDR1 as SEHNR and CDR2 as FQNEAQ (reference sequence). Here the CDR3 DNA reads TGTGCCAGCAGCTTAGGAGCGGCCCTCGAGCAGTACTTC. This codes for CASSLGAALEQYF.

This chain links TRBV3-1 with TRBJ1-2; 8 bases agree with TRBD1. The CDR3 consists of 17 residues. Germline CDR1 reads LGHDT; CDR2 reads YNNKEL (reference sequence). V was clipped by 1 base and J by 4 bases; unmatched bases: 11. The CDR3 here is CASSQVRSAGQVYGYTF. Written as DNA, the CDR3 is TGTGCCAGCAGCCAAGTGAGGTCTGCGGGACAGGTCTATGGCTACACCTTC.

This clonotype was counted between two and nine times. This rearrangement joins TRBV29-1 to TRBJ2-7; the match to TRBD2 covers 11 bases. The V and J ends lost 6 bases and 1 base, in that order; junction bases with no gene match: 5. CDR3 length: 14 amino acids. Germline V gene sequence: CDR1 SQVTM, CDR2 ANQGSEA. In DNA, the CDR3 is TGCAGCGTCAGACTAGCGGGACGTTCCTACGAGCAGTACTTC. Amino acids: CSVRLAGRSYEQYF.

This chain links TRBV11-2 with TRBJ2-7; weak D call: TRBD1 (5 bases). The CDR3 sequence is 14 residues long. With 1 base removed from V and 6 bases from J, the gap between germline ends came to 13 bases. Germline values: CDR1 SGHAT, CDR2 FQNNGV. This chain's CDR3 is CASSLVRGTGEQYF. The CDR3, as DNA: TGTGCCAGCAGCTTAGTTAGGGGTACGGGCGAGCAGTACTTC.

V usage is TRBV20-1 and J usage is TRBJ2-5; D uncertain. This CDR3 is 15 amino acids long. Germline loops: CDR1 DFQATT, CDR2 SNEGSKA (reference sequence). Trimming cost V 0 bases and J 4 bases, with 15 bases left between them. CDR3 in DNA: TGCAGTGCTAGAGATCACGTCCAGCTCGGAGAGACCCAGTACTTC. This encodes CSARDHVQLGETQYF.

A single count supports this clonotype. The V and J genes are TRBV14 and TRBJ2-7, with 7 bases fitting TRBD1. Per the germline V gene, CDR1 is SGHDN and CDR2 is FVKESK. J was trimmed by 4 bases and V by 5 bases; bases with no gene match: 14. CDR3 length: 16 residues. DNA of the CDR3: TGTGCCAGCAGCACATACCCCAGGGGGAGATCATACGAGCAGTACTTC. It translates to CASSTYPRGRSYEQYF.

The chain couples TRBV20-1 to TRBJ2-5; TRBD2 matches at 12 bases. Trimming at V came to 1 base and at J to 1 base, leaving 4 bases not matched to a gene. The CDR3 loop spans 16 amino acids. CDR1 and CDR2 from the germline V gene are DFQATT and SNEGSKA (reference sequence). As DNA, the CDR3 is TGCAGTGCTAGAGGGACACTAGCGGGGGGCCAAGAGACCCAGTACTTC. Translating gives CSARGTLAGGQETQYF.

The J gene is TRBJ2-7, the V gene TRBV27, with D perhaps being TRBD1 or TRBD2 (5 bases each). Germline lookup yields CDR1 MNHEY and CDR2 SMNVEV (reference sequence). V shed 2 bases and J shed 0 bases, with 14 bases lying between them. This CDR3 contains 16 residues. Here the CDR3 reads CASSLVGTPSSYEQYF. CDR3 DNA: TGTGCCAGCAGTTTAGTAGGGACGCCCAGCTCCTACGAGCAGTACTTC.

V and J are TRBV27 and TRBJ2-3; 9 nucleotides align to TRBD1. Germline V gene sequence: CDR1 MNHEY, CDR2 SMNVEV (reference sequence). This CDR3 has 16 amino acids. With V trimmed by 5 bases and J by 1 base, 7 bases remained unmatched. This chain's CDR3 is CASSVPRTGGTDTQYF. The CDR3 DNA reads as TGTGCCAGCAGTGTCCCCCGGACAGGGGGCACAGATACGCAGTATTTT.

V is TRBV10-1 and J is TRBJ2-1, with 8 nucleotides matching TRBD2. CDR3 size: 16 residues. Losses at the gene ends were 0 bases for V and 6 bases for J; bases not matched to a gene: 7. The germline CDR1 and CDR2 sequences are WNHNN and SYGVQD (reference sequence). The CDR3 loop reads CASSESSSGSFNEQFF. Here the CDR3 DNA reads TGCGCCAGCAGTGAGTCTTCGAGCGGGAGTTTCAATGAGCAGTTCTTC.

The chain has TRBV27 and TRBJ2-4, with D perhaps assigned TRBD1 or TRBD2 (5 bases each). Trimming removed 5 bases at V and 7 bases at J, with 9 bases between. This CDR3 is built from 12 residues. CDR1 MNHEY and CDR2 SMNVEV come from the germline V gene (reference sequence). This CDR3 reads CASSPWGNIQYF. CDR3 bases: TGTGCCAGCAGTCCCTGGGGGAACATTCAGTACTTC.

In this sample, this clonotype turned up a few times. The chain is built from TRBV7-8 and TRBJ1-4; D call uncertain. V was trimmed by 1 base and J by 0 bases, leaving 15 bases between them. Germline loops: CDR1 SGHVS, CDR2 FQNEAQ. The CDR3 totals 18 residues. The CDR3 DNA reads TGTGCCAGCAGCTTAGTAACCGGAGTCTTAGCAACTAATGAAAAACTGTTTTTT. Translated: CASSLVTGVLATNEKLFF.

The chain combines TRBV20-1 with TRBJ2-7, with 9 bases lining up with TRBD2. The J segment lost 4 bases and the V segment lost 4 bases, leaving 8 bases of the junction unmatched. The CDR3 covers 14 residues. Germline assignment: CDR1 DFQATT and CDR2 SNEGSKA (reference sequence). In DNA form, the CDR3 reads TGCAGTGCTAAATTAGCGGGGGCACCTTACGAGCAGTACTTC. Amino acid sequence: CSAKLAGAPYEQYF.